The rows below give T cell receptor beta chains drawn from one sample of a study of blood T cell repertoires in COVID-19. The repertoire was sequenced with immunoSEQ multiplex PCR; TCRdb's copy has only in-frame clones and lacks some. This table has some 150,000 clones, around four fifths appearing once. The sequencing sample was made of PBMCs or T cells enriched from blood (not recorded which). These receptors were taken from a woman between 50 and 59 years old in a cohort exposed to, infected with or recovered from COVID-19 (not recorded which). CDR3s include the opening cysteine and the closing phenylalanine or tryptophan.

v_call cdr3_aa
TRBV10-1 CASSESQGNEQFF
TRBV5-1 CASSLDAGGYYNEQFF
TRBV19 CASSPSPDSDTQYF
TRBV24-1 CATSTGFNEKLFF
TRBV30 CAWSVPSGDYNEQFF
TRBV7-8 CASSLSGQNTGELFF
TRBV7-2 CASSLQPVAGGGSTEAFF
TRBV19 CASSRQGVGETQYF
TRBV7-8 CASSFVIDSGELFF
TRBV10-2 CASRLDRENTEAFF
TRBV20-1 CSGAVSYEQYF
TRBV6-1 CASSEAVGRAFF
TRBV5-1 CASSIGTGQNYGYTF
TRBV5-1 CASTFAGTSRETQYF
TRBV5-4 CASKSWGGEGTGELFF
TRBV5-1 CASKSGGEMDTQYF
TRBV4-1 CASSQDPQTGGNEQYF
TRBV3-1/TRBV3-2 CASRFRGGGEKLFF
TRBV7-9 CASSPQGRSTEQYF
TRBV5-6 CASSLKTGVYEQYF
TRBV27 CASRPGGTGELFF
TRBV4-1 CASSADMNTEAFF
TRBV11-3 CASSLARNTEAFF
TRBV19 CASMGGLDYGYTF
TRBV10-2 CASSERGVGGRVYEQYF
TRBV6-2/TRBV6-3 CASSPDRANQPQHF
TRBV6-4 CASRGDRVNTGELFF
TRBV6-5 CASRLPGLAGDEQFF
TRBV12-3/TRBV12-4 CASTLGQNTEAFF
TRBV18 CASSRPPEDEQYF
TRBV10-3 CAISESGGLGEKLFF
TRBV18 CASSPQTNEQFF
TRBV28 CATRDRVGYTF
TRBV6-1 CASSAWGTEGNQPQHF
TRBV19 CASSAFGRGGNQPQHF
TRBV21-1 CASSKGRGLVSCTDTQYF
TRBV18 CASSPGLAGDNEQFF
TRBV5-1 CASRPGTSGSAHTDTQYF
TRBV11-2 CASSLDRASGINF